The 21 T cell receptor beta chains listed next were all sequenced from one sample in a study of T cells in Graves' hyperthyroidism and ophthalmopathy. Amplified regions were TCR beta CDR3 sequences from RNA transcripts. When the TCR CDR3 underwent first-round RT-PCR, the HTBI primer set was used. TCRdb processed the multiplex PCR reads anew with MiXCR; each CDR3 protein has one entry. This sample has about 600,000 distinct CDR3 sequences, with more than 15% found just once. The sequenced sample consisted of blood. The source is a woman in her thirties or forties with Graves' ophthalmopathy.

In this sample, this clonotype turned up many times. The genes are TRBV11-2 and TRBJ2-5, with a weak D call TRBD1 (6 bases). V was cut by 1 base and J by 4 bases, with 13 bases left in between. The germline CDR1 and CDR2 sequences are SGHAT and FQNNGV. This CDR3 has 15 residues. This CDR3 reads CASSLAGGRGETQYF. The CDR3 DNA follows: TGTGCCAGCAGCTTAGCTGGGGGCAGGGGAGAGACCCAGTACTTC.

A few counts support this clonotype. The chain uses TRBV20-1 and TRBJ1-3, with TRBD1 as a possible D gene (6 bases). V lost 1 base to trimming and J lost 2 bases, with 15 bases between them. Germline V CDR1 and CDR2: DFQATT, SNEGSKA (reference sequence). CDR3 length: 16 amino acids. CDR3 DNA: TGCAGTGCTAGAGGGTTTTTCGCAGGGGCTGGAAACACCATATATTTT. Its protein is CSARGFFAGAGNTIYF.

This chain joins TRBV13 and TRBJ1-6; D might be TRBD1 (5 bases). Trimming removed 5 bases at V and 9 bases at J, with 11 bases between. The V gene's germline CDR1 is PRHDT and CDR2 FYEKMQ (reference sequence). There are 13 residues in the CDR3. This CDR3 is CASSLGTLSPLHF. The CDR3 DNA reads as TGTGCCAGCAGCCTTGGGACTCTTTCACCCCTCCACTTT.

Notes on this clonotype: A single base separates this from a much larger clone, so it may be a read error. V is TRBV2 and J is TRBJ2-1, with D tentatively TRBD2 (5 bases). This CDR3 is built from 14 residues. The germline V gene has CDR1 SNHLY and CDR2 FYNNEI. With 7 bases removed from V and 9 bases from J, the gap between germline ends came to 19 bases. In nucleotides, the CDR3 is TGTGCCAGCACGTTGGCTGGCGGGCAGGTTGAGCAGTTCTTC. Residues: CASTLAGGQVEQFF.

Only a few counts were recorded for this clonotype. V is TRBV5-5 and J is TRBJ1-2, with a tentative D call TRBD1 (6 bases). Deletions cut 9 bases from V and 5 bases from J, with 20 bases between. CDR1 and CDR2 (germline): SGHKS, YYEKEE (reference sequence). This CDR3 region has 14 residues. Here the CDR3 reads CATRREQGGYGYTF. CDR3 sequence (DNA): TGTGCCACGAGGCGGGAACAGGGCGGATATGGCTACACCTTC.

This clonotype appeared a few times. This chain links TRBV5-6 with TRBJ2-7; 9 positions match TRBD1. The CDR3 runs 17 residues. Unmatched junction bases numbered 11, after V lost 2 bases and J lost 2 bases. From germline, CDR1 is SGHDT and CDR2 YYEEEE. CDR3 region: CASSFWTGATSPYEQYF. CDR3 DNA: TGTGCCAGCAGCTTTTGGACAGGGGCCACGAGCCCCTACGAGCAGTACTTC.

The rearrangement links TRBV5-1 to TRBJ1-5; 8 bases agree with TRBD1. CDR3 length: 16 residues. Germline V gene lookup returns CDR1 SGHRS and CDR2 YFSETQ. Unmatched junction bases numbered 7, after V lost 0 bases and J lost 5 bases. This CDR3 is CASSLAPGQEYQPQHF. In nucleotides, the CDR3 is TGCGCCAGCAGCTTGGCCCCGGGACAGGAATATCAGCCCCAGCATTTT.

This clonotype has a count of ten or more. The chain couples TRBV2 to TRBJ2-3; D unclear. V shed 7 bases and J shed 1 base, with 15 bases lying between them. The germline CDR1 and CDR2 sequences are SNHLY and FYNNEI. The CDR3 length is 15 residues. For the CDR3, the DNA is TGTGCCAGCACTATAAGCTATACCCGCACAGATACGCAGTATTTT. Its protein product is CASTISYTRTDTQYF.

The sample holds one count of this clonotype. V is TRBV20-1 and J is TRBJ2-5; TRBD2 is a possible D gene (7 bases). The V end was cut by 5 bases, the J end by 2 bases, with 21 bases between. CDR1 DFQATT and CDR2 SNEGSKA come from the germline V gene (reference sequence). The CDR3 sequence is 16 residues long. The CDR3 DNA is TGCAGTGCTGGGAGGGGGTTGGCGGGAGTGCAAGAGACCCAGTACTTC. This codes for CSAGRGLAGVQETQYF.

This clonotype was seen a few times. The rearrangement links TRBV13 to TRBJ2-5; the D gene is possibly TRBD2 (6 bases). Trimming cost V 5 bases and J 0 bases, with 13 bases left between them. CDR1 PRHDT and CDR2 FYEKMQ come from the germline V gene (reference sequence). The CDR3 extends over 15 amino acids. CDR3 coding DNA: TGTGCCAGCAGCGACCGGGGGATGGACCAAGAGACCCAGTACTTC. This sequence encodes CASSDRGMDQETQYF.

This clonotype was detected many times. V gene TRBV6-5 combines with J gene TRBJ2-1, with D possibly TRBD2 on 6 matching bases. Germline assignment: CDR1 MNHEY and CDR2 SVGAGI. V shed 1 base and J shed 6 bases, with 13 bases lying between them. The CDR3 spans 15 residues. The CDR3 nucleotides are TGTGCCAGCAGTTACTTCGCTCGCGGGGCCAATGAGCAGTTCTTC. This sequence encodes CASSYFARGANEQFF.

The chain links TRBV6-1 to TRBJ1-3, with D uncertain. V lost 9 bases and J lost 0, with 15 bases in between. Germline lookup yields CDR1 MNHNS and CDR2 SASEGT. There are 15 residues in the CDR3. CDR3 sequence (DNA): TGTGCCAGTACCCCCAGGACCTACTCTGGAAACACCATATATTTT. Translating it yields CASTPRTYSGNTIYF.

The table lists this clonotype with many counts. The genes are TRBV28 and TRBJ2-7, with 11 bases aligning to TRBD2. The CDR3 is made up of 16 amino acids. Germline-derived CDR1 and CDR2 are MDHEN and SYDVKM. The V gene end was trimmed by 6 bases and the J gene end by 1 base; junction bases not matched to a gene: 8. CDR3 loop: CASRRMGTSGSYEQYF. CDR3 nucleotides: TGTGCCAGCAGACGAATGGGGACTAGCGGATCCTACGAGCAGTACTTC.

This clonotype was found many times. The V gene is TRBV11-2, the J gene TRBJ2-5; D ambiguous. The CDR3 runs to 15 residues. Trimming shortened V by 3 bases and J by 7 bases, and 18 bases separated the two germline ends. CDR1 and CDR2 (germline): SGHAT, FQNNGV. CDR3 in DNA: TGTGCCAGCAGCTTGGGCATATCCCTCGGTGTGACCCAGTACTTC. Protein sequence: CASSLGISLGVTQYF.

The chain employs TRBV5-8 and TRBJ2-7; D might be TRBD2 (6 bases). CDR3 size: 13 residues. Germline V lookup: CDR1 SGHTS, CDR2 YDEGEE. The V gene lost 4 bases and the J gene lost 6 bases, with 14 bases spanning the gap. In nucleotides, the CDR3 is TGTGCCAGCAGCCTACGGGTCGGGGGCGAGCAGTACTTC. Translating gives CASSLRVGGEQYF.

This clonotype was counted between two and nine times. The rearrangement uses TRBV20-1 and TRBJ2-6; 12 bases are shared with TRBD1. Germline V gene sequence: CDR1 DFQATT, CDR2 SNEGSKA (reference sequence). Trimming at V came to 6 bases and at J to 4 bases, leaving 7 bases not matched to a gene. The CDR3 contains 16 residues. In nucleotides, the CDR3 is TGCAGTGCGCCGGGACAGGGGGCGGAGGGGGCCAACGTCCTGACTTTC. Its protein is CSAPGQGAEGANVLTF.

This clonotype was seen ten or more times. The genes are TRBV12-3 or TRBV12-4 and TRBJ2-1, with 7 nucleotides matching TRBD2. This CDR3 has 15 amino acids. The V segment lost 6 bases and the J segment 6 bases; nucleotides outside the gene matches: 11. CDR3 loop: CASSPGLAELNEQFF. Here the CDR3 DNA reads TGTGCCAGCAGCCCGGGGCTAGCGGAACTCAATGAGCAGTTCTTC.

This clonotype has at least ten counts. V and J are TRBV2 and TRBJ2-3, with 8 bases aligning to TRBD1. Germline V gives CDR1 SNHLY, CDR2 FYNNEI. V trimming: 10 bases; J trimming: 0 bases; junction bases outside the gene matches: 9. This CDR3 is built from 15 residues. The CDR3 sequence: CATRGTGLSTDTQYF. The CDR3 region has the DNA TGTGCCACTCGAGGGACAGGCCTTAGCACAGATACGCAGTATTTT.

V is TRBV5-5 and J is TRBJ2-3; no clear D. The V end was cut by 2 bases, the J end by 4 bases, with 14 bases between. CDR1 and CDR2 from the germline V gene are SGHKS and YYEKEE (reference sequence). CDR3 length: 15 residues. The CDR3 region has the DNA TGTGCCAGCAGCTTAGCCTCGGCTAGAGCAGATACGCAGTATTTT. Its protein is CASSLASARADTQYF.

This clonotype occurred many times. The V gene is TRBV20-1, the J gene TRBJ2-1; either TRBD1 or TRBD2 may supply D (6 bases each). CDR1 and CDR2 (germline): DFQATT, SNEGSKA (reference sequence). This CDR3 region has 17 residues. V lost 1 base and J lost 4, with 20 bases in between. Here the CDR3 reads CSARVYKSGGGYNEQFF. DNA for the CDR3: TGCAGTGCTAGAGTCTACAAATCCGGAGGGGGGTACAATGAGCAGTTCTTC.

This clonotype was seen ten or more times. This CDR3 is CASSFTSGTGVFYNEQFF. CDR3 in DNA: TGTGCCAGCAGTTTTACCTCGGGGACAGGTGTATTCTACAATGAGCAGTTCTTC. The genes are TRBV27 and TRBJ2-1; TRBD1 aligns across 8 bases. The CDR3 totals 18 residues. V dropped 3 bases and J dropped 3; count of bases not matched to a gene: 13. CDR1 MNHEY and CDR2 SMNVEV come from the germline V gene (reference sequence).